The next 19 T cell receptor beta chains were all read from a single sample in a study of blood T cell repertoires in COVID-19. The protocol was immunoSEQ multiplex PCR, while the TCRdb copy is restricted to in-frame clones and leaves out a portion. The table has fewer than 250,000 clones, around 82% seen once. What was sequenced was PBMCs or T cells enriched from blood (not recorded which). The receptors were gathered from a woman in her thirties or forties who had been exposed to COVID-19.

The chain recombines TRBV7-3 with TRBJ2-1; 11 positions match TRBD2. The CDR3 length is 15 residues. The ends lost 1 base at V and 10 bases at J; junction bases unmatched: 6. Germline assignment: CDR1 SGHTA and CDR2 FQGTGA. CDR3 residues: CASSLSPSGGTEQFF. CDR3 coding DNA: TGTGCCAGCAGCTTAAGCCCTAGCGGGGGGACGGAGCAGTTCTTC. The variable domain in full, completed from reference TRBV7-3 and TRBJ2-1, reads GAGVSQTPSNKVTEKGKYVELRCDPISGHTALYWYRQSLGQGPEFLIYFQGTGAADDSGLPNDRFFAVRPEGSVSTLKIQRTERGDSAVYLCASSLSPSGGTEQFFGPGTRLTVL.

The gene calls are TRBV6-5 and TRBJ1-2; 7 positions match TRBD1. The CDR3 is 13 residues long. Trimming at V came to 7 bases and at J to 8 bases, leaving 10 bases not matched to a gene. Germline loops: CDR1 MNHEY, CDR2 SVGAGI. The CDR3: CASTYRGFWGYTF. CDR3 bases: TGTGCCAGCACCTACAGGGGTTTTTGGGGCTACACCTTC.

This chain joins TRBV28 and TRBJ1-2; 8 nucleotides agree with TRBD1. V was pared by 8 bases and J by 0 bases, with 5 bases of the junction left unmatched. CDR3 length: 14 residues. Germline assignment: CDR1 MDHEN and CDR2 SYDVKM. This CDR3 is CASDEQGANYGYTF. CDR3 sequence (DNA): TGTGCCAGCGATGAACAGGGGGCTAACTATGGCTACACCTTC.

The chain couples TRBV5-1 to TRBJ2-2; 10 bases are shared with TRBD2. Germline-derived CDR1 and CDR2 are SGHRS and YFSETQ. The CDR3 has 16 amino acids. With V trimmed by 4 bases and J by 7 bases, 10 bases remained unmatched. CDR3 sequence: CASSPTAGGRDGELFF. CDR3 bases: TGCGCCAGCAGCCCCACAGCGGGGGGGCGGGACGGGGAGCTGTTTTTT.

The genes are TRBV6-1 and TRBJ1-2, with a possible D match to TRBD1 (5 bases). V lost 0 bases to trimming and J lost 8 bases, with 16 bases between them. Germline CDR1 and CDR2: MNHNS and SASEGT. CDR3 size: 15 residues. The CDR3 DNA follows: TGTGCCAGCAGTGAAGCGCATGGGGACTTGGGGGGCTACACCTTC. Translation gives CASSEAHGDLGGYTF.

V and J are TRBV6-2 or TRBV6-3 and TRBJ2-2; 7 bases agree with TRBD2. V shed 6 bases and J 2 bases; nucleotides not matched to a gene: 12. The CDR3 is made up of 17 amino acids. Germline-derived CDR1 and CDR2 are MNHEY and SVGEGT. CDR3 sequence: CASSREGRVINTGELFF. The CDR3, as DNA: TGTGCCAGCAGCCGGGAAGGGAGGGTAATTAACACCGGGGAGCTGTTTTTT.

The table lists this clone with a few counts. The V and J genes are TRBV5-1 and TRBJ2-1; TRBD1 agrees at 9 bases. Looked up from germline, CDR1 is SGHRS and CDR2 is YFSETQ. Trimming took 4 bases from V and 3 from J; bases not matched to a gene: 8. The CDR3 is 16 amino acids. CDR3 protein: CASSAGQGGLYNEQFF. CDR3 DNA: TGCGCCAGCAGCGCGGGACAGGGAGGACTCTACAATGAGCAGTTCTTC.

The V and J genes are TRBV28 and TRBJ2-7; 10 bases align to TRBD2. The ends lost 5 bases at V and 5 bases at J; junction bases unmatched: 9. The CDR3 loop spans 15 amino acids. The V gene's germline CDR1 is MDHEN and CDR2 SYDVKM. CDR3 in amino acids: CASSPLGTSVHEQYF. The CDR3 nucleotides are TGTGCCAGCAGTCCGTTAGGGACTAGCGTTCACGAGCAGTACTTC. Drawing the rest from reference TRBV28 and TRBJ2-7, the complete variable domain is DVKVTQSSRYLVKRTGEKVFLECVQDMDHENMFWYRQDPGLGLRLIYFSYDVKMKEKGDIPEGYSVSREKKERFSLILESASTNQTSMYLCASSPLGTSVHEQYFGPGTRLTVT.

The V call is TRBV7-2, the J call TRBJ2-2, with 9 bases fitting TRBD2. The CDR3 runs to 15 residues. V shed 3 bases and J 4 bases; nucleotides not matched to a gene: 3. CDR1 is SGHTA and CDR2 is FQGNSA in the germline V gene. The CDR3 DNA reads as TGTGCCAGCAGCTTTGGACTAGCGACCACCGGGGAGCTGTTTTTT. Its translation: CASSFGLATTGELFF. The full variable domain, completed using reference TRBV7-2 and TRBJ2-2, is GAGVSQSPSNKVTEKGKDVELRCDPISGHTALYWYRQSLGQGLEFLIYFQGNSAPDKSGLPSDRFSAERTGGSVSTLTIQRTQQEDSAVYLCASSFGLATTGELFFGEGSRLTVL.

The V gene is TRBV7-9, the J gene TRBJ2-7, with TRBD1 identical over 12 bases. This CDR3 has 16 amino acids. V dropped 6 bases and J dropped 3; count of bases not matched to a gene: 9. Germline V CDR1 and CDR2: SEHNR, FQNEAQ (reference sequence). Here the CDR3 reads CASSSAWDRGLYEQYF. Written as DNA, the CDR3 is TGTGCCAGCAGTAGTGCATGGGACAGGGGGCTCTACGAGCAGTACTTC.

The gene calls are TRBV5-1 and TRBJ1-2; D unclear. The V gene lost 3 bases and the J gene lost 0 bases, with 15 bases spanning the gap. The CDR3 runs to 16 residues. Per the germline V gene, CDR1 is SGHRS and CDR2 is YFSETQ. In DNA form, the CDR3 reads TGCGCCAGCAGCTCGAGACGGACGGACTCTAACTATGGCTACACCTTC. It specifies CASSSRRTDSNYGYTF.

The J gene is TRBJ1-5, the V gene TRBV7-2; D gene uncertain. The CDR3 extends over 14 amino acids. Looked up from germline, CDR1 is SGHTA and CDR2 is FQGNSA. Trimming removed 1 base at V and 7 bases at J, with 11 bases between. The CDR3 nucleotides are TGTGCCAGCAGCTTAGAGGCACTCGGGCAGCCCCAGCATTTT. Encoded protein: CASSLEALGQPQHF.

V gene TRBV18 combines with J gene TRBJ2-2, with TRBD1 matching over 8 bases. Per the germline V gene, CDR1 is KGHSH and CDR2 is LQKENI. CDR3 length: 14 residues. With V trimmed by 2 bases and J by 5 bases, 1 base remained unmatched. CDR3 residues: CASSPYRGTGELFF. The CDR3 DNA reads TGTGCCAGCTCACCATACAGGGGGACCGGGGAGCTGTTTTTT.

CDR3 protein: CASSSPRAGWGEQYF. Written as DNA, the CDR3 is TGTGCCAGCAGTTCCCCTAGGGCAGGGTGGGGCGAGCAGTACTTC. The genes are TRBV6-5 and TRBJ2-7; D possibly corresponds to TRBD1 (5 bases). Per germline, CDR1 MNHEY and CDR2 SVGAGI. The ends were cut back, 4 bases at V and 6 bases at J, with 19 bases in the middle. The CDR3 spans 15 residues.

The V and J genes are TRBV15 and TRBJ1-2; D gene unclear. The CDR3 is 14 residues long. V was trimmed by 2 bases and J by 6 bases, leaving 13 bases between them. The germline V gene has CDR1 LNHNV and CDR2 YYDKDF (reference sequence). The CDR3 DNA reads as TGTGCCACCAGCAGACCACGCTCGACACATGGCTACACCTTC. It is translated as CATSRPRSTHGYTF.

The rearrangement links TRBV9 to TRBJ1-2; D gene ambiguous. The V end lost 0 bases, the J end lost 1 base, and 4 bases lay between the germline ends. Germline CDR1 SGDLS, CDR2 YYNGEE. The CDR3 consists of 13 residues. In DNA, the CDR3 is TGTGCCAGCAGCGTAGGCAGTAACTATGGCTACACCTTC. Residues: CASSVGSNYGYTF.

The chain is built from TRBV19 and TRBJ2-3, with no clear D. The V end was cut by 1 base, the J end by 2 bases, with 7 bases between. From germline, CDR1 is LNHDA and CDR2 SQIVND (reference sequence). This CDR3 spans 14 amino acids. CDR3 DNA sequence: TGTGCCAGTAGTATAGTTGGCCTCACAGATACGCAGTATTTT. Translated, it gives CASSIVGLTDTQYF.

The chain links TRBV13 to TRBJ1-5, with 7 positions matching TRBD1. The germline V gene encodes CDR1 PRHDT and CDR2 FYEKMQ (reference sequence). CDR3 length: 14 amino acids. The ends lost 0 bases at V and 13 bases at J; junction bases unmatched: 9. This chain's CDR3 is CASSLGLTGEIQHF. In DNA, the CDR3 is TGTGCCAGCAGCTTAGGCCTAACAGGGGAGATTCAGCATTTT.

The chain has TRBV18 and TRBJ2-6; 7 bases fit TRBD2. The CDR3 is 15 residues long. Looked up from germline, CDR1 is KGHSH and CDR2 is LQKENI. The J segment lost 0 bases and the V segment lost 5 bases, leaving 1 base of the junction unmatched. The DNA of the CDR3 is TGTGCCAGCTCAAGGGACTACTCTGGGGCCAACGTCCTGACTTTC. Protein product: CASSRDYSGANVLTF.